These 25 T cell receptor beta chains came from one sample sequenced in a study of T cells in Graves' hyperthyroidism and ophthalmopathy. Amplification of TCR beta CDR3 regions used RNA as the template. A set of HTBI primers served as the primers for a first-round RT-PCR of the TCR CDR3. MiXCR, applied by TCRdb to the multiplex PCR reads, yields one record per CDR3 protein. The sample includes about 350,000 distinct CDR3 sequences, roughly 14% of them seen just once. The sample was blood. The receptors stem from a woman aged 25 to 39 with Graves' hyperthyroidism.

The chain links TRBV10-3 to TRBJ1-1; possible D gene TRBD1, 6 bases. The CDR3 sequence is 13 residues long. CDR1 ENHRY and CDR2 SYGVKD come from the germline V gene. Trimming pared 4 bases from V and 5 bases from J, leaving 11 bases between. The CDR3 region is CAISGQDLTEAFF. In nucleotides, the CDR3 is TGTGCCATCAGTGGACAGGATCTGACTGAAGCTTTCTTT.

This rearrangement joins TRBV7-8 to TRBJ2-3; tentatively, D is TRBD2 (6 bases). The CDR3 spans 13 residues. Deletions cut 8 bases from V and 4 bases from J, with 13 bases between. From germline, CDR1 is SGHVS and CDR2 FQNEAQ. The DNA for the CDR3 is TGTGCCAGCGGCCAGAGGGAGGCAGATACGCAGTATTTT. It translates to CASGQREADTQYF.

This clonotype was seen at least ten times. This sequence joins TRBV11-2 and TRBJ2-7; 10 bases align to TRBD2. Looked up from germline, CDR1 is SGHAT and CDR2 is FQNNGV. Trimming removed 10 bases from V and 4 bases from J; junction bases left unmatched: 13. The CDR3 is 15 residues long. The CDR3 bases are TGTGCCATCCTCCTGAGCGGGAGGGCATCATACGAGCAGTACTTC. Amino acids: CAILLSGRASYEQYF.

V usage is TRBV25-1 and J usage is TRBJ2-1; 10 nucleotides agree with TRBD2. The CDR3 spans 15 residues. Unmatched junction bases numbered 3, after V lost 3 bases and J lost 4 bases. Germline V gene sequence: CDR1 MGHDK, CDR2 SYGVNS. The CDR3 region is CASSEGAGGYNEQFF. The CDR3 region has the DNA TGTGCCAGCAGTGAGGGAGCGGGAGGGTACAATGAGCAGTTCTTC.

This clonotype occurred many times. CDR3 protein: CASSSLWGQGGNEQYF. The DNA for the CDR3 is TGTGCCAGCAGCTCCCTATGGGGCCAGGGGGGTAACGAGCAGTACTTC. V usage is TRBV5-6 and J usage is TRBJ2-7, with D maybe TRBD1 (7 bases). This CDR3 is 16 amino acids long. Trimming took off 3 bases at V and 5 bases at J, with 21 bases between the two ends. Germline V lookup: CDR1 SGHDT, CDR2 YYEEEE. The full variable domain, with the rest looked up from reference TRBV5-6 and TRBJ2-7, is DAGVTQSPTHLIKTRGQQVTLRCSPKSGHDTVSWYQQALGQGPQFIFQYYEEEERQRGNFPDRFSGHQFPNYSSELNVNALLLGDSALYLCASSSLWGQGGNEQYFGPGTRLTVT.

This clonotype showed up many times. The J gene is TRBJ1-2, the V gene TRBV2; D remains ambiguous. CDR3 length: 13 residues. CDR1 is SNHLY and CDR2 is FYNNEI in the germline V gene. Trimming left V 8 bases short and J 3 bases short, with 13 bases between. CDR3 DNA: TGTGCCAGCCTAGAGGACCGAGACTATGGCTACACCTTC. Its translation is CASLEDRDYGYTF.

There are a few counts of this clonotype. The rearrangement joins TRBV7-9 to TRBJ2-3, with a possible D match to TRBD2 (6 bases). V was trimmed by 4 bases and J by 6 bases, leaving 11 bases between them. Germline V gene sequence: CDR1 SEHNR, CDR2 FQNEAQ (reference sequence). This CDR3 has 13 amino acids. CDR3 residues: CASSSTSLDTQYF. The CDR3 DNA reads as TGTGCCAGCAGCTCGACTAGTTTGGATACGCAGTATTTT.

This clonotype was seen a single time. Here the CDR3 DNA reads TGTGCCACCAGAGACAGGGATATTGGCTATGGCTACACCTTC. Amino acids: CATRDRDIGYGYTF. This chain links TRBV12-3 or TRBV12-4 with TRBJ1-2, with 7 bases fitting TRBD1. The CDR3 sequence is 14 residues long. Trimming at V came to 10 bases and at J to 4 bases, leaving 12 bases not matched to a gene.

The gene calls are TRBV30 and TRBJ2-7; 10 positions match TRBD1. Trimming at V came to 0 bases and at J to 6 bases, leaving 5 bases not matched to a gene. Germline values: CDR1 GTSNPN, CDR2 SVGIG (reference sequence). The CDR3 consists of 14 residues. The CDR3 DNA is TGTGCCTGGAGTGTACTGGGACAGGGGCTCGAGCAGTACTTC. It encodes CAWSVLGQGLEQYF.

J is TRBJ2-3 and V is TRBV6-1; no firm D call. In germline, CDR1 is MNHNS, CDR2 SASEGT. The CDR3 length is 15 residues. Trimming cost V 5 bases and J 0 bases, with 12 bases left between them. CDR3 protein: CASSKLESSTDTQYF. The CDR3 coding sequence is TGTGCCAGCAGTAAACTCGAAAGTAGCACAGATACGCAGTATTTT.

The chain links TRBV30 to TRBJ1-3; D is ambiguous. In germline, CDR1 is GTSNPN, CDR2 SVGIG (reference sequence). This CDR3 comprises 14 residues. V was clipped by 0 bases and J by 2 bases, with 8 bases between them. The CDR3 coding sequence is TGTGCCTGGAGTGTACGCGTCCCTGGAAACACCATATATTTT. It codes for CAWSVRVPGNTIYF.

This clonotype has at least ten counts. The chain links TRBV7-8 to TRBJ2-2; no firm D call. CDR3 length equals 14 residues. The V end was cut by 6 bases, the J end by 5 bases, with 13 bases between. Germline-derived CDR1 and CDR2 are SGHVS and FQNEAQ. The CDR3 region is CASSQVLRTGELFF. CDR3 sequence (DNA): TGTGCCAGCAGTCAGGTGCTAAGGACCGGGGAGCTGTTTTTT.

The chain recombines TRBV5-1 with TRBJ1-6, with 9 bases matching TRBD1. The CDR3 totals 17 residues. The germline V gene encodes CDR1 SGHRS and CDR2 YFSETQ. With 3 bases clipped from V and 0 bases from J, the junction kept 4 bases outside the gene matches. As DNA, the CDR3 is TGCGCCAGCAGCTCCGGGACAGGGAGCTCCTATAATTCACCCCTCCACTTT. It codes for CASSSGTGSSYNSPLHF.

At least ten counts were recorded for this clonotype. The chain recombines TRBV6-2 or TRBV6-3 with TRBJ1-1; D possibly corresponds to TRBD1 (6 bases). The CDR3 has 15 residues. V was trimmed by 5 bases and J by 4 bases, leaving 17 bases between them. Germline values: CDR1 MNHEY, CDR2 SVGEGT. CDR3 sequence (DNA): TGTGCCAGCAGTGAGTTACAGGGTGTGCGCACTGAAGCTTTCTTT. The encoded protein is CASSELQGVRTEAFF.

This clonotype was seen only a few times. The V gene is TRBV20-1, the J gene TRBJ1-6, with 7 bases identical to TRBD1. Germline CDR1 is DFQATT and CDR2 is SNEGSKA (reference sequence). V gave up 3 bases and J gave up 8 bases; unmatched junction bases: 7. The CDR3 has 14 amino acids. CDR3 sequence: CSARNYRGDSPLHF. The CDR3 region has the DNA TGCAGTGCTAGGAACTACAGGGGAGATTCACCCCTCCACTTT.

This clonotype was observed a handful of times. This chain uses TRBV19 with TRBJ2-1; 12 bases agree with TRBD2. CDR1 is LNHDA and CDR2 is SQIVND in the germline V gene (reference sequence). The CDR3 contains 14 residues. V was clipped by 7 bases and J by 4 bases; unmatched bases: 2. The CDR3 coding sequence is TGTGCCAGTAACGGACTAGCGGGATACAATGAGCAGTTCTTC. Translation: CASNGLAGYNEQFF. Together with reference TRBV19 and TRBJ2-1, the CDR3 gives the full variable domain: DGGITQSPKYLFRKEGQNVTLSCEQNLNHDAMYWYRQDPGQGLRLIYYSQIVNDFQKGDIAEGYSVSREKKESFPLTVTSAQKNPTAFYLCASNGLAGYNEQFFGPGTRLTVL.

The chain links TRBV11-3 to TRBJ2-1; no clear D gene. The germline gives CDR1 SGHNT, CDR2 YENEEA. The CDR3 is made up of 13 amino acids. V was pared by 2 bases and J by 6 bases, with 8 bases between. The CDR3 nucleotides read TGTGCCAGCAGCTTAAAGACTTCCAATGAGCAGTTCTTC. It yields the protein CASSLKTSNEQFF. Full variable domain (rest looked up from reference TRBV11-3 and TRBJ2-1): EAGVVQSPRYKIIEKKQPVAFWCNPISGHNTLYWYLQNLGQGPELLIRYENEEAVDDSQLPKDRFSAERLKGVDSTLKIQPAELGDSAVYLCASSLKTSNEQFFGPGTRLTVL.

The V and J genes are TRBV10-3 and TRBJ2-5, with TRBD1 as a possible D gene (5 bases). Per germline, CDR1 ENHRY and CDR2 SYGVKD. V dropped 4 bases and J dropped 14 bases, with 20 bases sitting between them. The CDR3 length is 13 residues. For the CDR3, the DNA is TGTGCCATCAGTGGGGGCAATTCGGTCTCCCTCTACTTC. This codes for CAISGGNSVSLYF.

This clonotype has just a few counts. The genes are TRBV10-2 and TRBJ2-1; no reliable D call. V shed 8 bases and J shed 5 bases, with 10 bases lying between them. CDR1 and CDR2 from the germline V gene are WSHSY and SAAADI. The CDR3 consists of 12 residues. CDR3 coding DNA: TGCGCCAGCGAAGATGGGAACAATGAGCAGTTCTTC. Translation: CASEDGNNEQFF.

CDR3 residues: CASSLPAYNEQFF. CDR3 sequence (DNA): TGTGCCAGCAGCCTCCCGGCTTACAATGAGCAGTTCTTC. The V gene is TRBV28, the J gene TRBJ2-1, with unresolved D. The ends were cut back, 6 bases at V and 4 bases at J, with 10 bases in the middle. The CDR3 has 13 residues. The germline V gene encodes CDR1 MDHEN and CDR2 SYDVKM.

V is TRBV5-1 and J is TRBJ2-7; TRBD1 matches 9 bases. Germline V lookup: CDR1 SGHRS, CDR2 YFSETQ. CDR3 length: 15 amino acids. V trimming: 3 bases; J trimming: 3 bases; junction bases outside the gene matches: 7. This chain's CDR3 is CASSWSSGQGYEQYF. The CDR3 DNA reads TGCGCCAGCAGCTGGAGTTCGGGACAGGGCTACGAGCAGTACTTC.

This clonotype was seen a handful of times. The V gene is TRBV6-1, the J gene TRBJ1-5; D remains ambiguous. The CDR3 totals 15 residues. CDR1 MNHNS and CDR2 SASEGT come from the germline V gene. V lost 6 bases to trimming and J lost 0 bases, with 12 bases between them. CDR3 bases: TGTGCCAGCAGCAGAGACGGTAATAGCAATCAGCCCCAGCATTTT. Translation gives CASSRDGNSNQPQHF.

Many counts were recorded for this clonotype. V gene TRBV28 combines with J gene TRBJ1-2; the D is unclear. This CDR3 region has 15 residues. Trimming took off 8 bases at V and 5 bases at J, with 21 bases between the two ends. Germline values: CDR1 MDHEN, CDR2 SYDVKM. The CDR3 DNA reads TGTGCCAGCCGGACCTTGGTCGGGGTGAGGTATGGCTACACCTTC. Amino acids: CASRTLVGVRYGYTF.

Many counts were recorded for this clonotype. The V and J genes are TRBV12-3 or TRBV12-4 and TRBJ2-3; 8 bases agree with TRBD1. The CDR3 length is 14 residues. After removal of 7 bases from V and 3 bases from J, the junction contained 6 bases not matched to a gene. CDR3 sequence (DNA): TGTGCCAGCACCCTGGACAGGGCAACAGATACGCAGTATTTT. Residues: CASTLDRATDTQYF.

The J gene is TRBJ2-1, the V gene TRBV7-2, with 9 bases matching TRBD2. Germline CDR1 is SGHTA and CDR2 is FQGNSA. The V segment lost 2 bases and the J segment 0 bases; nucleotides outside the gene matches: 8. The CDR3 covers 18 residues. CDR3 nucleotides: TGTGCCAGCAGCTTAACAGCGGGAGGAATTAGCTCCTACAATGAGCAGTTCTTC. It specifies CASSLTAGGISSYNEQFF. Full variable domain (rest looked up from reference TRBV7-2 and TRBJ2-1): GAGVSQSPSNKVTEKGKDVELRCDPISGHTALYWYRQSLGQGLEFLIYFQGNSAPDKSGLPSDRFSAERTGGSVSTLTIQRTQQEDSAVYLCASSLTAGGISSYNEQFFGPGTRLTVL.